This T cell receptor beta chain originates from a study of OX40 agonist ivuxolimab in advanced cancers. The CDR3 is 15 residues long. With 0 bases removed from V and 1 base from J, the gap between germline ends came to 9 bases. Germline CDR1 reads SGHNT; CDR2 reads YYREEE (reference sequence). The repertoire was sequenced with immunoSEQ multiplex PCR; TCRdb's copy has only in-frame clones and lacks some. The data contain 65,000 to 85,000 clones, approximately 85% of them singletons. The chain joins TRBV5-4 to TRBJ2-3; D is ambiguous. Here the sequenced sample was CD4+ or CD8+ T cells sorted from blood, taken in a trial of the OX40 agonist ivuxolimab. This TCR was recovered from an adult with an advanced solid tumor such as melanoma, head and neck, liver or kidney cancer. CDR3 coding DNA: TGTGCCAGCAGCTTGGGCCACCGAGGCACAGATACGCAGTATTTT. This codes for CASSLGHRGTDTQYF.